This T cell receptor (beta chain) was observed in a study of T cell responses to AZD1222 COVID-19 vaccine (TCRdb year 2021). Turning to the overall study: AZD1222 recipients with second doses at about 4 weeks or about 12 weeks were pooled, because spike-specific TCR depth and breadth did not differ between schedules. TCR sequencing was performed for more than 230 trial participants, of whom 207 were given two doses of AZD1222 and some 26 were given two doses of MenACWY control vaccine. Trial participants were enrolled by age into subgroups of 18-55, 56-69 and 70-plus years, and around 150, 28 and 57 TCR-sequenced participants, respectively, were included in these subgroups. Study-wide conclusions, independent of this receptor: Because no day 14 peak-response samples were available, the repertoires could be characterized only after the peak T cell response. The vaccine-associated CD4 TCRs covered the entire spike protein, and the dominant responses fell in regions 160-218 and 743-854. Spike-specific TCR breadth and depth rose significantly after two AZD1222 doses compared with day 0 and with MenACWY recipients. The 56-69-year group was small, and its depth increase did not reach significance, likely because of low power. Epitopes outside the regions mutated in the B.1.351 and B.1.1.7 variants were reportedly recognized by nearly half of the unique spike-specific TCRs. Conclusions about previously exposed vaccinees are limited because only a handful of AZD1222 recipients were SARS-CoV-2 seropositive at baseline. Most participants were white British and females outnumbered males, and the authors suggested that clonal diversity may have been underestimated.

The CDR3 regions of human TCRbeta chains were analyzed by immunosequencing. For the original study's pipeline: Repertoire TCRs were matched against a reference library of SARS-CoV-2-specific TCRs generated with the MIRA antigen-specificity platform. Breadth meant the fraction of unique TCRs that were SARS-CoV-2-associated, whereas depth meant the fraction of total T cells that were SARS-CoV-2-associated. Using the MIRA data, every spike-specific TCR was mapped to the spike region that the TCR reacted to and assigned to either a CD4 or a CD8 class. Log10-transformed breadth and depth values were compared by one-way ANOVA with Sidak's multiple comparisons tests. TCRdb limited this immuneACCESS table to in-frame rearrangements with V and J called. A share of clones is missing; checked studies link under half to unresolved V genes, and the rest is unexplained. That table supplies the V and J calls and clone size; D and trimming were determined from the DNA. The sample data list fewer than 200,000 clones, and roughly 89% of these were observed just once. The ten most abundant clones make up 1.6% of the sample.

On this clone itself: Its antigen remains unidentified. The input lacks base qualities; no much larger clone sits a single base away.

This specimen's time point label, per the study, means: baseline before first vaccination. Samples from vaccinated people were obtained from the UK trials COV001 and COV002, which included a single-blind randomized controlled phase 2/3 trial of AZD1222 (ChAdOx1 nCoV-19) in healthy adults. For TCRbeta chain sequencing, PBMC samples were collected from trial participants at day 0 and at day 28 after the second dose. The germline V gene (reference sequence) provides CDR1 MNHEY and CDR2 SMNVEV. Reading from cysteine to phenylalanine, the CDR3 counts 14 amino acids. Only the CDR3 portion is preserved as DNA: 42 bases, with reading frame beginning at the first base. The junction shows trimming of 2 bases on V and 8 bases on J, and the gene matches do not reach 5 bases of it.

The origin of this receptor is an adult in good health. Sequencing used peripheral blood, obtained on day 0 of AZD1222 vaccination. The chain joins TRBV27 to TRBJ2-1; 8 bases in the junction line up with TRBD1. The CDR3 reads CASSLNRGYDEQFF. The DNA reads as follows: TGTGCCAGCAGTTTAAACAGGGGGTACGATGAGCAGTTCTTC.